The clone carrying this T cell receptor (beta chain) has just one count. Per the germline V gene, CDR1 is GTSNPN and CDR2 is SVGIG (reference sequence). The length of the CDR3 is 14 residues. V was clipped by 1 base and J by 3 bases, with 12 bases between them. The treatment denotes: oral pan-JAK inhibitor, 5-10 mg twice daily. This sample is part of a study of CD8+ T cells in alopecia areata. RNA, once extracted, was reverse transcribed into cDNA for use as the sequencing template. Measured with immunoSEQ multiplex PCR; TCRdb has only the in-frame clones, and not every one. This sample carries about 210,000 clones, 40% to 55% of them seen once, and the ten largest clones take about 2.6%.

The source material was CD4+ T cells sorted from blood, sampled around week 36, from a patient treated with tofacitinib. The chain uses TRBV30 and TRBJ1-1; no reliable D call. The source of this sequence is a human donor with alopecia areata. The CDR3 sequence is CAWSGGEVDTEAFF. In DNA form, the CDR3 reads TGTGCCTGGAGTGGGGGAGAGGTCGACACTGAAGCTTTCTTT.